Below are 21 T cell receptor beta chains sequenced from a single sample in a study of post-analysis software for immune sequencing data. Findings and caveats of the study: Among several TRBV segments more frequent in patients than controls were TRBV5-6, TRBV5-1 and TRBV20-1.

Their recognized antigens are unknown. Each TCR beta cDNA library carried unique molecular identifiers. TCRdb fed the PCR reads into MiXCR, producing one record per CDR3 protein. Among 450,000 to 650,000 distinct CDR3 sequences listed, roughly 45% were seen once. Sequenced: blood. Source of these receptors: a girl aged 10 to 17 with multiple sclerosis.

The V call is TRBV15, the J call TRBJ2-7; D is possibly TRBD1 (6 bases). This CDR3 region has 14 residues. V was clipped by 1 base and J by 4 bases, with 11 bases between them. Germline CDR1 and CDR2: LNHNV and YYDKDF (reference sequence). DNA of the CDR3: TGTGCCACCAGCAGAGCCTCAGGGGCTTACGAGCAGTACTTC. Protein: CATSRASGAYEQYF.

The genes are TRBV5-5 and TRBJ1-2, with TRBD1 matching over 8 bases. V lost 4 bases to trimming and J lost 8 bases; unmatched junction nucleotides: 10. The CDR3 sequence is 14 residues long. The germline V gene encodes CDR1 SGHKS and CDR2 YYEKEE (reference sequence). The CDR3, as DNA: TGTGCCAGCAGCCCCCTCACAGGGGGGAAGGGCTACACCTTC. Translated: CASSPLTGGKGYTF.

The chain recombines TRBV24-1 with TRBJ2-1; 10 bases fit TRBD2. The CDR3 extends over 15 amino acids. V gave up 1 base and J gave up 13 bases; unmatched junction bases: 9. CDR1 is KGHDR and CDR2 is SFDVKD in the germline V gene. In nucleotides, the CDR3 is TGTGCCACCAGTGATTTACTAGCGGGGAACGAGTTTCAGTTCTTC. Translation: CATSDLLAGNEFQFF.

This clonotype was detected only a few times. The rearrangement uses TRBV29-1 and TRBJ2-2; maybe TRBD1 (6 bases). Germline-derived CDR1 and CDR2 are SQVTM and ANQGSEA. The V and J ends lost 3 bases and 1 base respectively, with 9 bases between them. This CDR3 has 14 residues. CDR3 sequence (DNA): TGCAGCGTTGATCAGGGGCTGAACACCGGGGAGCTGTTTTTT. Translating it yields CSVDQGLNTGELFF.

This clonotype has more than one count but fewer than ten. The CDR3 reads CASSLRHPYEAFF. DNA of the CDR3: TGTGCCAGCAGCTTAAGGCACCCATATGAAGCTTTCTTT. The chain couples TRBV7-9 to TRBJ1-1, with D hard to call. Trimming cost V 2 bases and J 7 bases, with 11 bases left between them. CDR3 size: 13 residues. CDR1 is SEHNR and CDR2 is FQNEAQ in the germline V gene (reference sequence).

This clonotype was seen once. This chain links TRBV4-1 with TRBJ2-3; unclear D gene. V lost 4 bases, J lost 2 bases, and 7 bases lay in between. Germline lookup yields CDR1 MGHRA and CDR2 YSYEKL. The CDR3 runs to 13 residues. CDR3 bases: TGCGCCAGCAGCCCTTGGGACACAGATACGCAGTATTTT. As protein: CASSPWDTDTQYF.

With regard to this clonotype: A much larger clone is a single base away; this may be a read error. CDR3 nucleotides: TGTGCCAGCAGCCCTCCGAGGCAAGAGACCCAGTACTTC. Its protein is CASSPPRQETQYF. The genes are TRBV5-6 and TRBJ2-5; D gene unclear. Looked up from germline, CDR1 is SGHDT and CDR2 is YYEEEE. CDR3 size: 13 residues. Trimming shortened V by 4 bases and J by 2 bases, and 9 bases separated the two germline ends.

The DNA of the CDR3 is TGTGCCAGCGGGTCAGGGGACTATAGCAATCAGCCCCAGCATTTT. It codes for CASGSGDYSNQPQHF. The V call is TRBV12-3 or TRBV12-4, the J call TRBJ1-5; perhaps TRBD1 as D (6 bases). V lost 8 bases and J 0 bases, leaving 14 bases between the germline ends. The CDR3 spans 15 residues.

The chain employs TRBV5-1 and TRBJ2-1, with 10 nucleotides matching TRBD2. This CDR3 is 16 amino acids long. J was trimmed by 3 bases and V by 4 bases; bases with no gene match: 7. Germline V lookup: CDR1 SGHRS, CDR2 YFSETQ. The CDR3: CASSRSSGSFYNEQFF. The CDR3 region has the DNA TGCGCCAGCAGCCGATCTAGCGGGAGCTTCTACAATGAGCAGTTCTTC.

This sequence joins TRBV20-1 and TRBJ1-4; 8 bases match TRBD1. Trimming removed 6 bases from V and 4 bases from J; junction bases left unmatched: 7. This CDR3 is built from 14 residues. The V gene's germline CDR1 is DFQATT and CDR2 SNEGSKA (reference sequence). The DNA of the CDR3 is TGCAGTGCCAGGGGGCAGGGGAGTAATGAAAAACTGTTTTTT. Its protein is CSARGQGSNEKLFF.

The CDR3: CASSLSLRYGYTF. As DNA, the CDR3 is TGCGCCAGCAGCTTGAGTCTGCGATATGGCTACACCTTC. This sequence joins TRBV5-1 and TRBJ1-2; D remains unclear. The CDR3 runs to 13 residues. Germline V gene lookup returns CDR1 SGHRS and CDR2 YFSETQ. The V end lost 1 base, the J end lost 5 bases, and 9 bases lay between the germline ends. Drawing the rest from reference TRBV5-1 and TRBJ1-2, the complete variable domain is KAGVTQTPRYLIKTRGQQVTLSCSPISGHRSVSWYQQTPGQGLQFLFEYFSETQRNKGNFPGRFSGRQFSNSRSEMNVSTLELGDSALYLCASSLSLRYGYTFGSGTRLTVV.

This clonotype was recorded a few times. This sequence joins TRBV5-1 and TRBJ1-1; tentatively, D is TRBD1 (6 bases). Germline lookup yields CDR1 SGHRS and CDR2 YFSETQ. The CDR3 sequence is 17 residues long. V lost 1 base and J 1 base, leaving 17 bases between the germline ends. The CDR3 DNA reads TGCGCCAGCAGCTTGCCCCAGGACAGAAGCCGGAACACTGAAGCTTTCTTT. As protein: CASSLPQDRSRNTEAFF.

The CDR3 protein is CASSLSRLAGGTGELFF. The CDR3 bases are TGTGCCAGCAGCTTATCCCGACTAGCGGGAGGCACCGGGGAGCTGTTTTTT. The chain employs TRBV7-2 and TRBJ2-2, with TRBD2 matching 13 bases. Germline assignment: CDR1 SGHTA and CDR2 FQGNSA. Trimming removed 2 bases from V and 4 bases from J; junction bases left unmatched: 4. The CDR3 sequence is 17 residues long.

The table lists this clonotype with a few counts. The chain recombines TRBV30 with TRBJ2-1; TRBD2 agrees at 10 bases. The CDR3 extends over 14 amino acids. Unmatched junction bases numbered 5, after V lost 5 bases and J lost 4 bases. The germline V gene encodes CDR1 GTSNPN and CDR2 SVGIG (reference sequence). CDR3 residues: CAWGQRGGYNEQFF. In nucleotides, the CDR3 is TGTGCCTGGGGCCAGCGGGGGGGTTACAATGAGCAGTTCTTC.

This clonotype was seen a handful of times. The CDR3 loop reads CSGATGTVSYNEQFF. For the CDR3, the DNA is TGCAGCGGAGCGACAGGTACCGTCTCCTACAATGAGCAGTTCTTC. The V and J genes are TRBV29-1 and TRBJ2-1; TRBD1 is a possible D gene (6 bases). The CDR3 length is 15 residues. V shed 7 bases and J shed 0 bases, with 16 bases lying between them. The germline gives CDR1 SQVTM, CDR2 ANQGSEA.

The genes are TRBV11-2 and TRBJ2-7; D remains ambiguous. The CDR3 is made up of 15 amino acids. Germline V gives CDR1 SGHAT, CDR2 FQNNGV. Trimming removed 2 bases from V and 2 bases from J, with 13 bases in between. In DNA, the CDR3 is TGTGCCAGCAGCTTAAGGAAGCTTCCAGCCTACGAGCAGTACTTC. It encodes CASSLRKLPAYEQYF.

The chain joins TRBV7-8 to TRBJ2-7; D may correspond to TRBD1 or TRBD2 (6 bases each). Germline V gene sequence: CDR1 SGHVS, CDR2 FQNEAQ. This CDR3 has 16 residues. V lost 5 bases and J 12 bases, leaving 29 bases between the germline ends. The chain's CDR3 is CASSSTPGGQGPSSYF. CDR3 bases: TGTGCCAGCAGCAGTACCCCCGGAGGGCAGGGGCCGTCTTCGTACTTC.

This clonotype was seen a handful of times. V and J are TRBV5-1 and TRBJ1-2; D unclear. V was clipped by 0 bases and J by 6 bases, with 18 bases between them. CDR3 length equals 16 residues. Germline CDR1 reads SGHRS; CDR2 reads YFSETQ. For the CDR3, the DNA is TGCGCCAGCAGCTTGGTGGCCGTCCCCCCGGTTCATGGCTACACCTTC. It is translated as CASSLVAVPPVHGYTF.

This clonotype was seen many times. This sequence joins TRBV12-3 or TRBV12-4 and TRBJ2-7; tentative D call: TRBD2 (5 bases). Trimming removed 6 bases from V and 2 bases from J, with 8 bases in between. This CDR3 contains 12 residues. CDR3 loop: CASSPGTYEQYF. CDR3 bases: TGTGCCAGCAGCCCGGGAACCTACGAGCAGTACTTC.

The V and J genes are TRBV11-2 and TRBJ2-5; D is unclear. Germline CDR1 is SGHAT and CDR2 is FQNNGV. Trimming shortened V by 4 bases and J by 0 bases, and 12 bases separated the two germline ends. This CDR3 is 15 amino acids long. The CDR3 loop is CASSSGPGDQETQYF. The CDR3 DNA sequence: TGTGCCAGCAGCTCCGGGCCAGGAGACCAAGAGACCCAGTACTTC. The full variable domain, its missing parts supplied by reference TRBV11-2 and TRBJ2-5, is EAGVAQSPRYKIIEKRQSVAFWCNPISGHATLYWYQQILGQGPKLLIQFQNNGVVDDSQLPKDRFSAERLKGVDSTLKIQPAKLEDSAVYLCASSSGPGDQETQYFGPGTRLLVL.

This clonotype was counted only a few times. The chain links TRBV24-1 to TRBJ2-3; the D is unclear. Germline V gene data show CDR1 as KGHDR and CDR2 as SFDVKD. The CDR3 totals 14 residues. V lost 5 bases and J lost 8, with 16 bases in between. The CDR3 is CATSAVGSRGTQYF. The CDR3, as DNA: TGTGCCACCAGTGCCGTCGGTTCGAGAGGTACGCAGTATTTT.